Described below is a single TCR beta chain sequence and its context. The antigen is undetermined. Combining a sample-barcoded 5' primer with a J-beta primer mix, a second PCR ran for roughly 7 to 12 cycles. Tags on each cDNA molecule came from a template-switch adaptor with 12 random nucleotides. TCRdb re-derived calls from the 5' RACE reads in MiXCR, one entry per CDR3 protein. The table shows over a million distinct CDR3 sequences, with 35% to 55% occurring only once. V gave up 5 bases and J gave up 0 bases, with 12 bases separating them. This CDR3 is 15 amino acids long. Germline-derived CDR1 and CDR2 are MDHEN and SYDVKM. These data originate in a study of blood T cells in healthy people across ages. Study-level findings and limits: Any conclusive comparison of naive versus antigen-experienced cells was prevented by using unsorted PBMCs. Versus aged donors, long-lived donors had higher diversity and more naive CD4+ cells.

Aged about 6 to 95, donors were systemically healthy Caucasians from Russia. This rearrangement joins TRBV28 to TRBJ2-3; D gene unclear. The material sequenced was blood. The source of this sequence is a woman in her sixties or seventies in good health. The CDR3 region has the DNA TGTGCCAGCAGTCCATGGGATACAAGCACAGATACGCAGTATTTT. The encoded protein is CASSPWDTSTDTQYF.